This T cell receptor (beta chain) originates from a study of regulatory T cells in long-lasting Graves disease. The V gene lost 0 bases and the J gene lost 6 bases, with 13 bases spanning the gap. The length of the CDR3 is 15 residues. Germline V gene sequence: CDR1 SGHNT, CDR2 YENEEA. Time point described: newly diagnosed GD, antithyroid drugs for less than 3 months. Scientists built the TCR library using RNA that was extracted from PBMCs. A remark on this clonotype: Its target is unknown.

Library construction for TCR beta used iRepertoire HTBI primers and Arm-PCR of CDR3 regions. MiXCR, run by TCRdb on the multiplex PCR reads, gives a single entry per CDR3 protein. The sample records 400,000 to 550,000 distinct CDR3 sequences, about 15% being singletons. Study outcomes and limitations: It was in persistent disease that TRBV28, TRBJ1-2 and TRBJ2-5 were favored.

These data were also reused for a study on T cells in Graves' hyperthyroidism and ophthalmopathy.

This TCR derives from a woman aged 30 to 39 with Graves disease. This sample comprised peripheral blood mononuclear cells (PBMCs), obtained at new diagnosis, from a patient treated with antithyroid drugs. This chain uses TRBV11-3 with TRBJ2-3, with unresolved D. CDR3: CASSLDMRGRDTQYF. The DNA of the CDR3 is TGTGCCAGCAGCTTAGATATGCGAGGCCGGGATACGCAGTATTTT.